Sequencing of this T cell receptor (beta chain) was carried out in a study of shared clonotypes between healthy human individuals. Study information: Each donor had three CD4 naive, three CD4 memory, two CD8 naive and one CD8 memory plate.

Germline V gives CDR1 SGHTA, CDR2 FQGNSA. V was pared by 5 bases and J by 1 base, with 8 bases between. CDR3 length: 14 amino acids. The authors split each subset's genomic DNA evenly across several immunoSEQ plates. The authors loaded roughly 200 ng DNA, 28,000 or so T cell genomes, into sorted-subset replicate PCRs. Repertoires were generated with immunoSEQ multiplex PCR, while TCRdb's copy carries only in-frame clones and drops some. The table shows about 2 million clones, with roughly 94% occurring only once. Terminally differentiated effector memory CD45RA+ cells were excluded by CCR7 positive selection of CD45RO-negative cells. Adult Caucasians living in Nashville, Tennessee made up all of the donors.

The chain combines TRBV7-2 with TRBJ2-2; D uncertain. This TCR derives from a man between 18 and 35 years old in good health. The sample comprised naive CD8+ T cells sorted from blood. The CDR3 loop is CASSPWGNTGELFF. The CDR3 DNA is TGTGCCAGCAGCCCATGGGGGAACACCGGGGAGCTGTTTTTT.